This TCR beta chain was retrieved from a study of T cells after yellow fever vaccination. Study-level information: Libraries from low-cell-number fractions were prepared with the SMART-Seq v4 Ultra Low Input RNA kit.

Template switching with 5'RACE generated the TCR cDNA and added a universal primer site and UMIs. TCRdb recomputed calls from the 5' RACE reads with MiXCR, one row per CDR3 protein. The sample lists more than 250,000 distinct CDR3 sequences, about 6.9% occurring once. The germline V gene encodes CDR1 MNHEY and CDR2 SMNVEV (reference sequence). Trimming removed 7 bases from V and 0 bases from J; junction bases left unmatched: 3. This CDR3 is 14 amino acids long. Study-level points and caveats: Among primary-vaccination clones, most reappeared after the booster, at 95% to 96% for CD4 and more than 85% for CD8.

This clonotype was picked up many times. The antigen remains unidentified. The sample here was PBMCs, taken around 45 days after the first yellow fever vaccination. The V and J genes are TRBV27 and TRBJ1-2; TRBD1 matches 9 bases. The TCR was taken from a man aged 18 to 30 who received the YFV17D yellow fever vaccine. CDR3 sequence reads: CASTGTGTNYGYTF. The CDR3 nucleotides are TGTGCCAGCACCGGGACAGGGACTAACTATGGCTACACCTTC.